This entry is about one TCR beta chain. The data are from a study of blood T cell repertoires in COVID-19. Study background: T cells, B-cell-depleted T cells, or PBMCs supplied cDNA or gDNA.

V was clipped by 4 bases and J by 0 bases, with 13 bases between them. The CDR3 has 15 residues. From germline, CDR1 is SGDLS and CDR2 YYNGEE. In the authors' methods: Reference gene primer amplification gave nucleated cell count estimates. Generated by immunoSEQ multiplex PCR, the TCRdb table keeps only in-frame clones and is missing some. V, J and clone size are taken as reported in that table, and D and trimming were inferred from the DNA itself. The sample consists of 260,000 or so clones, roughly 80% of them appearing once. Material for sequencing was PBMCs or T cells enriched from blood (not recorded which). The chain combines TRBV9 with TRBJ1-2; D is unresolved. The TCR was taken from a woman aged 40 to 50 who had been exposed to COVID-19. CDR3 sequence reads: CASSSQMGANYGYTF. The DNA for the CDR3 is TGTGCCAGCAGCTCTCAGATGGGAGCTAACTATGGCTACACCTTC.